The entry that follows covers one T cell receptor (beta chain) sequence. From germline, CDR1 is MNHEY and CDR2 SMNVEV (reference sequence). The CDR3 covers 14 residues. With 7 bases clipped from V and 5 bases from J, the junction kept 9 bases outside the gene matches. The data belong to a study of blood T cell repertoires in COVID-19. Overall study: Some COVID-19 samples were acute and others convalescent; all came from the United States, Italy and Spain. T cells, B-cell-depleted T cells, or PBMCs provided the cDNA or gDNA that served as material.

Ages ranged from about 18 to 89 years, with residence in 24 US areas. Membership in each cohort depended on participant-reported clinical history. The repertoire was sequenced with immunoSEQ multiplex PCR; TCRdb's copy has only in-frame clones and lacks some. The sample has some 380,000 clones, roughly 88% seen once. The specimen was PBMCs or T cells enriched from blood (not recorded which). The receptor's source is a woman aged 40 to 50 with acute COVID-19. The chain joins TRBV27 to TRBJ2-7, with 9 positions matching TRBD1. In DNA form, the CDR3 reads TGTGCCAGCATAGCCGGGACAGGGTCCCACGAGCAGTACTTC. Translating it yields CASIAGTGSHEQYF.